The next 14 T cell receptor beta chains were all read from a single sample in a study of monozygotic twins with inflammatory bowel disease. Following a re-call of the 5' RACE reads, TCRdb has one entry per CDR3 protein and lacks DNA. This repertoire comprises 350,000 to 400,000 distinct CDR3 sequences; its ten largest clones make up 2.6%. Source material: blood. These receptor sequences come from a human donor with ulcerative colitis or Crohn's disease, or a healthy co-twin of an affected twin (not recorded which).

The chain is built from TRBV5-1 and TRBJ2-3; the TCRdb call, TRBD1, lacks DNA for checking. Germline lookup yields CDR1 SGHRS and CDR2 YFSETQ. The CDR3 contains 15 residues. Here the CDR3 reads CASSLWGQGGDTQYF.

The V call is TRBV24-1, the J call TRBJ1-2. CDR3 length: 17 amino acids. Looked up from germline, CDR1 is KGHDR and CDR2 is SFDVKD. The chain's CDR3 is CATSAGPEAGGNYGYTF.

The chain joins TRBV30 to TRBJ2-3; TCRdb's D call, TRBD2, is unchecked because there is no DNA. Germline V gives CDR1 GTSNPN, CDR2 SVGIG (reference sequence). The CDR3 consists of 14 residues. The CDR3 reads CAWSVRTRGDTQYF.

The chain recombines TRBV5-1 with TRBJ2-7; checking the TCRdb D call of TRBD1 is not possible without DNA. This CDR3 region has 14 residues. CDR1 is SGHRS and CDR2 is YFSETQ in the germline V gene. The CDR3 region is CASSSQGNSYEQYF.

The rearrangement uses TRBV20-1 and TRBJ2-3; TCRdb selects TRBD2, and the lack of DNA leaves this call unchecked. In germline, CDR1 is DFQATT, CDR2 SNEGSKA (reference sequence). This CDR3 contains 16 residues. CDR3 loop: CSARAAPGGLTDTQYF.

The V gene is TRBV7-2, the J gene TRBJ2-2; with no DNA, the TCRdb D assignment of TRBD1 cannot be verified. The germline V gene has CDR1 SGHTA and CDR2 FQGNSA. The CDR3 is 16 amino acids. The CDR3 region is CASSLSPDRRAGELFF. The whole variable domain, remainder taken from reference TRBV7-2 and TRBJ2-2, is GAGVSQSPSNKVTEKGKDVELRCDPISGHTALYWYRQSLGQGLEFLIYFQGNSAPDKSGLPSDRFSAERTGGSVSTLTIQRTQQEDSAVYLCASSLSPDRRAGELFFGEGSRLTVL.

The chain combines TRBV5-6 with TRBJ1-3. Germline CDR1 SGHDT, CDR2 YYEEEE. CDR3 length equals 16 residues. CDR3 region: CASSLDGPSSGNTIYF.

The chain joins TRBV9 to TRBJ2-2; with no DNA, the TCRdb D assignment of TRBD1 cannot be verified. CDR3 length: 18 residues. Germline V lookup: CDR1 SGDLS, CDR2 YYNGEE. This chain's CDR3 is CASSVAKDRGQYTGELFF.

The chain couples TRBV15 to TRBJ2-2; TCRdb indicates TRBD1, and absent DNA this call remains unverified. Germline V gives CDR1 LNHNV, CDR2 YYDKDF (reference sequence). This CDR3 is 17 amino acids long. CDR3 in amino acids: CATSRAVGGRYTGELFF.

The gene calls are TRBV4-3 and TRBJ1-1; TCRdb picks TRBD1, but there is no DNA to check that call. CDR1 and CDR2 (germline): LGHNA, YSLEER. There are 15 residues in the CDR3. The chain's CDR3 is CASSQDHRGFTEAFF.

This chain joins TRBV7-9 and TRBJ2-7; the TRBD1 assignment by TCRdb is unverifiable without DNA. Germline V gives CDR1 SEHNR, CDR2 FQNEAQ (reference sequence). This CDR3 is 15 amino acids long. The CDR3 protein is CASSSLWGQRGEQYF. Filled out from reference TRBV7-9 and TRBJ2-7, the complete variable domain reads DTGVSQNPRHKITKRGQNVTFRCDPISEHNRLYWYRQTLGQGPEFLTYFQNEAQLEKSRLLSDRFSAERPKGSFSTLEIQRTEQGDSAMYLCASSSLWGQRGEQYFGPGTRLTVT.

CDR3 residues: CASSLSGTGVYGYTF. The V call is TRBV27, the J call TRBJ1-2; as DNA is missing, the TRBD1 call by TCRdb cannot be tested. Germline lookup yields CDR1 MNHEY and CDR2 SMNVEV (reference sequence). This CDR3 spans 15 amino acids.

The chain has TRBV20-1 and TRBJ1-2. Germline values: CDR1 DFQATT, CDR2 SNEGSKA (reference sequence). This CDR3 has 13 amino acids. The CDR3 protein is CSARDHMGSGYTF.

CDR3 amino acids: CASTAPDNNSPLHF. The gene calls are TRBV19 and TRBJ1-6; the D gene TCRdb calls, TRBD1, cannot be checked with no DNA. CDR1 is LNHDA, CDR2 SQIVND, per germline (reference sequence). The CDR3 contains 14 residues. The full variable domain, its missing parts supplied by reference TRBV19 and TRBJ1-6, is DGGITQSPKYLFRKEGQNVTLSCEQNLNHDAMYWYRQDPGQGLRLIYYSQIVNDFQKGDIAEGYSVSREKKESFPLTVTSAQKNPTAFYLCASTAPDNNSPLHFGNGTRLTVT.